This is a list of T cell receptor beta chains from one sample in a study of cytomegalovirus exposure and HLA in healthy donors. Repertoires were generated with immunoSEQ multiplex PCR, while TCRdb's copy carries only in-frame clones and drops some. This sample's table has 150,000 to 200,000 clones. The specimen was PBMCs. Every receptor here comes from a young woman in good health and CMV-seropositive. Each CDR3 is given with its conserved first and last residue. The order of the fields is D gene, V gene, J gene, CDR3 DNA, CDR3 protein. D genes are given only for firm matches.

D gene: NA; V gene: TRBV6-5; J gene: TRBJ1-5; CDR3 DNA: TGTGCCAGCAGTTACTCGGTTACTGGCAATCAGCCCCAGCATTTT; CDR3 protein: CASSYSVTGNQPQHF
D gene: NA; V gene: TRBV4-1; J gene: TRBJ1-1; CDR3 DNA: TGCGCCAGCAGAAGACTAGCGGCAGGACTAAACATGAACACTGAAGCTTTCTTT; CDR3 protein: CASRRLAAGLNMNTEAFF
D gene: TRBD1; V gene: TRBV11-3; J gene: TRBJ1-1; CDR3 DNA: TGTGCCAGCAGCTTAGATCGGTGGGGGACAGGGGCTCGGAACACTGAAGCTTTCTTT; CDR3 protein: CASSLDRWGTGARNTEAFF
D gene: TRBD2; V gene: TRBV2; J gene: TRBJ2-3; CDR3 DNA: TGTGCCAGCACCTCCGGCGCGCGGGAGATGAATACGCAGTATTTT; CDR3 protein: CASTSGAREMNTQYF
D gene: NA; V gene: TRBV2; J gene: TRBJ1-1; CDR3 DNA: TGTGCCAGCATGACAATGAACACTGAAGCTTTCTTT; CDR3 protein: CASMTMNTEAFF
D gene: NA; V gene: TRBV29-1; J gene: TRBJ2-7; CDR3 DNA: TGCAGCGTTGTTAAGTACACTACCTACGAGCAGTACTTC; CDR3 protein: CSVVKYTTYEQYF
D gene: TRBD2; V gene: TRBV5-6; J gene: TRBJ2-3; CDR3 DNA: TGTGCCAGCAGCCTGACTAGCGGATCATACACAGATACGCAGTATTTT; CDR3 protein: CASSLTSGSYTDTQYF
D gene: TRBD2; V gene: TRBV11-2; J gene: TRBJ2-3; CDR3 DNA: TGTGCCAGCAGCTCCCGGACTAGCGGGACGGCAGATACGCAGTATTTT; CDR3 protein: CASSSRTSGTADTQYF
D gene: NA; V gene: TRBV7-9; J gene: TRBJ2-2; CDR3 DNA: TGTGCCAGCAGCTACCGGAGCAACACCGGGGAGCTGTTTTTT; CDR3 protein: CASSYRSNTGELFF
D gene: TRBD2; V gene: TRBV7-3; J gene: TRBJ2-3; CDR3 DNA: TGTGCCAGCAGCCCCGTCGGGGGGGCAGATACGCAGTATTTT; CDR3 protein: CASSPVGGADTQYF
D gene: NA; V gene: TRBV20-1; J gene: TRBJ2-1; CDR3 DNA: TGCAGTGCTAGGGTCCCAGGGGAGCAGTTCTTC; CDR3 protein: CSARVPGEQFF
D gene: NA; V gene: TRBV5-8; J gene: TRBJ2-5; CDR3 DNA: TGTGCCAGCAGCCCCGACAGGACGGATCAAGAGACCCAGTACTTC; CDR3 protein: CASSPDRTDQETQYF
D gene: NA; V gene: TRBV6-6; J gene: TRBJ2-7; CDR3 DNA: TGTGCCAGCAGCCACGGGTCTACCTACGAGCAGTACTTC; CDR3 protein: CASSHGSTYEQYF
D gene: TRBD2; V gene: TRBV19; J gene: TRBJ2-1; CDR3 DNA: TGTGCCAGTAGGGGCCTAGCGGGGGGTAGCTCCTACAATGAGCAGTTCTTC; CDR3 protein: CASRGLAGGSSYNEQFF
D gene: TRBD2; V gene: TRBV7-3; J gene: TRBJ2-7; CDR3 DNA: TGTGCCAGCAGCTTGATGGGACTAGCGGGGGGCCTGGGGGAGCAGTACTTC; CDR3 protein: CASSLMGLAGGLGEQYF
D gene: TRBD2; V gene: TRBV9; J gene: TRBJ2-5; CDR3 DNA: TGTGCCAGCAGCGGACAAACTAGCGACCAAGAGACCCAGTACTTC; CDR3 protein: CASSGQTSDQETQYF
D gene: NA; V gene: TRBV4-1; J gene: TRBJ2-1; CDR3 DNA: TGCGCCAGCAGCCTCGGTTGGGGGCAGAATGAGCAGTTCTTC; CDR3 protein: CASSLGWGQNEQFF
D gene: NA; V gene: TRBV15; J gene: TRBJ2-5; CDR3 DNA: TGTGCCACCAGCAGGCAATCGCCAGGGGAAGAGACCCAGTACTTC; CDR3 protein: CATSRQSPGEETQYF
D gene: TRBD1; V gene: TRBV10-3; J gene: TRBJ1-2; CDR3 DNA: TGTGCCATCAGTGTTGGGACAGGGTTTCCTAGTGAAGGCTACACCTTC; CDR3 protein: CAISVGTGFPSEGYTF
D gene: NA; V gene: TRBV7-9; J gene: TRBJ1-4; CDR3 DNA: TGTGCCAGCAGCCCGGCTCCACCTAGGAGAACTAATGAAAAACTGTTTTTT; CDR3 protein: CASSPAPPRRTNEKLFF
D gene: NA; V gene: TRBV2; J gene: TRBJ1-1; CDR3 DNA: TGTGCCAGCAGTGAGTTAGAAAGAAACACTGAAGCTTTCTTT; CDR3 protein: CASSELERNTEAFF
D gene: TRBD2; V gene: TRBV10-2; J gene: TRBJ2-3; CDR3 DNA: TGCGCCAGCAGTGCGGGGGGACTAGCGGGAGGGGGCCATCCAGATACGCAGTATTTT; CDR3 protein: CASSAGGLAGGGHPDTQYF
D gene: TRBD2; V gene: TRBV7-6; J gene: TRBJ2-5; CDR3 DNA: TGTGCCATAACTAGCGGGAGAGTGGAGACCCAGTACTTC; CDR3 protein: CAITSGRVETQYF
D gene: TRBD2; V gene: TRBV14; J gene: TRBJ2-1; CDR3 DNA: TGTGCCAGCAGCCAACTAGCGGGAGGGCGAAATGAGCAGTTCTTC; CDR3 protein: CASSQLAGGRNEQFF
D gene: TRBD2; V gene: TRBV4-3; J gene: TRBJ2-3; CDR3 DNA: TGCGCCAGCAGCCAAGAAGCGGGGGGGCCCGCAGATACGCAGTATTTT; CDR3 protein: CASSQEAGGPADTQYF
D gene: NA; V gene: TRBV13; J gene: TRBJ2-3; CDR3 DNA: TGTGCCAGCAGCCTAGGGAGTTTCACGCAGTATTTT; CDR3 protein: CASSLGSFTQYF
D gene: NA; V gene: TRBV18; J gene: TRBJ2-5; CDR3 DNA: TGTGCCAGCTCAAGCGTCCAAGAGACCCAGTACTTC; CDR3 protein: CASSSVQETQYF
D gene: NA; V gene: TRBV7-9; J gene: TRBJ1-3; CDR3 DNA: TGTGCCAGCAGCTTAAGCCGGTCCTCTGGAAACACCATATATTTT; CDR3 protein: CASSLSRSSGNTIYF
D gene: NA; V gene: TRBV9; J gene: TRBJ1-1; CDR3 DNA: TGTGCCAGCAGCGTAGAGCCCAGGGGAAACACTGAAGCTTTCTTT; CDR3 protein: CASSVEPRGNTEAFF
D gene: TRBD1; V gene: TRBV5-1; J gene: TRBJ2-1; CDR3 DNA: TGCGCCAGCAGCTTGGAACAGGGGCCCTACAATGAGCAGTTCTTC; CDR3 protein: CASSLEQGPYNEQFF
D gene: NA; V gene: TRBV6-5; J gene: TRBJ1-5; CDR3 DNA: TGTGCCAGCAGCCAGACACGCAATCAGCCCCAGCATTTT; CDR3 protein: CASSQTRNQPQHF
D gene: NA; V gene: TRBV6-1; J gene: TRBJ1-5; CDR3 DNA: TGTGCCAGCAGTGAATCTCGGAATCAGCCCCAGCATTTT; CDR3 protein: CASSESRNQPQHF
D gene: TRBD1; V gene: TRBV12-5; J gene: TRBJ2-7; CDR3 DNA: TGTGCTAGTGGTTTGGTTGACAGGGAAGTGTACGAGCAGTACTTC; CDR3 protein: CASGLVDREVYEQYF
D gene: NA; V gene: TRBV7-9; J gene: TRBJ1-4; CDR3 DNA: TGTGCCAGCAGCACAAGGGCGGGGACCCCATGGGAAAAACTGTTTTTT; CDR3 protein: CASSTRAGTPWEKLFF
D gene: TRBD1; V gene: TRBV9; J gene: TRBJ1-4; CDR3 DNA: TGTGCCAGCAGCCCAGGGACAGGTCCAACTAATGAAAAACTGTTTTTT; CDR3 protein: CASSPGTGPTNEKLFF
D gene: NA; V gene: TRBV5-8; J gene: TRBJ1-2; CDR3 DNA: TGTGCCAGCAGCTTTAACCGACAGGCTAACTATGGCTACACCTTC; CDR3 protein: CASSFNRQANYGYTF
D gene: TRBD1; V gene: TRBV10-3; J gene: TRBJ1-2; CDR3 DNA: TGTGCCATCAGTGACGCACAGGGGGAGGTAGACGGCTACACCTTC; CDR3 protein: CAISDAQGEVDGYTF
D gene: TRBD1; V gene: TRBV7-8; J gene: TRBJ2-2; CDR3 DNA: TGTGCCAGCAGCTTAGCGTGGGGACAGGGCTTGTGGAACACCGGGGAGCTGTTTTTT; CDR3 protein: CASSLAWGQGLWNTGELFF
D gene: NA; V gene: TRBV29-1; J gene: TRBJ2-4; CDR3 DNA: TGCAGCGTCGGACTGGTGGGCAAAAACATTCAGTACTTC; CDR3 protein: CSVGLVGKNIQYF
D gene: TRBD2; V gene: TRBV4-1; J gene: TRBJ2-5; CDR3 DNA: TGCGCCAGCAGCCAAGGCGGGAGTTACCAAGAGACCCAGTACTTC; CDR3 protein: CASSQGGSYQETQYF
D gene: NA; V gene: TRBV6-5; J gene: TRBJ1-1; CDR3 DNA: TGTGCCAGCAGTACCGGGGGGGGATGGGACACTGAAGCTTTCTTT; CDR3 protein: CASSTGGGWDTEAFF
D gene: TRBD2; V gene: TRBV9; J gene: TRBJ2-1; CDR3 DNA: TGTGCCAGCAGCTTGACTAGCGGGAGGGCCCTCAATGAGCAGTTCTTC; CDR3 protein: CASSLTSGRALNEQFF
D gene: TRBD2; V gene: TRBV9; J gene: TRBJ2-5; CDR3 DNA: TGTGCCAGCAGCCCCACGGGCGGGGGGGCCCTCGAGACCCAGTACTTC; CDR3 protein: CASSPTGGGALETQYF
D gene: NA; V gene: TRBV6-1; J gene: TRBJ1-4; CDR3 DNA: TGTGCCAGCAGTGCCCGACAGAGGAATGAAAAACTGTTTTTT; CDR3 protein: CASSARQRNEKLFF